The rows below give T cell receptor beta chains drawn from one sample of a study of T cells in Graves' hyperthyroidism and ophthalmopathy. A single record per CDR3 protein comes from TCRdb applying MiXCR to the multiplex PCR reads. In the table there are 300,000 to 400,000 distinct CDR3 sequences, about 12% of which are singletons. The sample was blood. The source of these receptors is a woman in her late teens or twenties with Graves' hyperthyroidism. Each CDR3 is given with its conserved first and last residue. Each record gives: clone size, J gene, V gene, D gene, CDR3 length, CDR3 DNA, CDR3 protein. D genes are given only for firm matches. The size field is filled for only some rows; it gives once, few, many or a size class.

many TRBJ2-5 TRBV7-9 . 14 TGTGCCAGCAGCTTACGTGGGACACAAGAGACCCAGTACTTC CASSLRGTQETQYF
. TRBJ2-1 TRBV29-1 TRBD2 13 TGCAGCGTTTGGTCGAGCGGGGCCGGTGAGCAGTTCTTC CSVWSSGAGEQFF
many TRBJ1-6 TRBV20-1 TRBD1 14 TGCAGTGCTAGGGCCGGACAGGGGAATTCACCCCTCCACTTT CSARAGQGNSPLHF
many TRBJ2-7 TRBV28 . 16 TGTGCCAGCAGTTCCCCAGAGACCAGAAGCTCCTACGAGCAGTACTTC CASSSPETRSSYEQYF
. TRBJ2-7 TRBV2 . 14 TGTGCCAGCAATGACCTGACAGGCACCTACGAGCAGTACTTC CASNDLTGTYEQYF
many TRBJ1-2 TRBV7-9 TRBD1 17 TGTGCCAGCAGCCCTTACTTACGCGACAGGGGGGACTATGGCTACACCTTC CASSPYLRDRGDYGYTF
many TRBJ2-7 TRBV9 . 14 TGTGCCAGCAGTCCATCAGCGGGCCTCCACGAGCAGTACTTC CASSPSAGLHEQYF
many TRBJ2-5 TRBV6-5 . 15 TGTGCCAGCCGAAGGTTCGAGTTAGGGGTGGAGACCCAGTACTTC CASRRFELGVETQYF
few TRBJ1-5 TRBV7-2 TRBD1 16 TGTGCCAGCAGTCTGGAGGGGGCAGGGAACAATCAGCCCCAGCATTTT CASSLEGAGNNQPQHF
many TRBJ1-5 TRBV28 . 15 TGTGCCAGCCGCAACGGTGGCAGTAGCAATCAGCCCCAGCATTTT CASRNGGSSNQPQHF
. TRBJ1-5 TRBV7-8 . 16 TGTGCCAGCACTCGGATGGGACGGCTTAGCAATCAGCCCCAGCATTTT CASTRMGRLSNQPQHF
many TRBJ2-7 TRBV29-1 . 12 TGCAGCGTTACAGGGGGGGGCTACGAGCAGTACTTC CSVTGGGYEQYF
many TRBJ1-5 TRBV6-5 . 16 TGTGCCAGCAGTTACTCGGGTCCCCAAAGCAATCAGCCCCAGCATTTT CASSYSGPQSNQPQHF
. TRBJ1-3 TRBV6-9 . 14 TGTGCCAGCAGTTACGGGCAGGGCAGAAACACCACATATTTT CASSYGQGRNTTYF
many TRBJ1-1 TRBV6-4 . 11 TGTGCCAGCAGTGACGGTTATGAAGCTTTCTTT CASSDGYEAFF
few TRBJ2-2 TRBV7-6 . 15 TGTGCCAGCAGCTTGGCCCAGGGTAGCACCGGGGAGCTGTTTTTT CASSLAQGSTGELFF
many TRBJ1-5 TRBV7-8 TRBD1 14 TGTGCCAGCAGCGTGGACAGGAACAATCAGCCCCAGCATTTT CASSVDRNNQPQHF
many TRBJ2-1 TRBV7-9 . 13 TGTGCCAGCAGCTTAGGCCTAGCTCTGAAACAGTTCTTC CASSLGLALKQFF
many TRBJ2-5 TRBV9 . 15 TGTGCCAGCAGCGTCGGGGGTATTCCGGAAGAGACCCAGTACTTC CASSVGGIPEETQYF
few TRBJ2-7 TRBV19 . 15 TGTGCCAGTAGTATTTTGTGGCAGGGCTCCTACGAGCAGTACTTC CASSILWQGSYEQYF
many TRBJ1-2 TRBV20-1 . 11 TGCAGTGCTCCAACCCCCTATGGCTACACCTTC CSAPTPYGYTF
many TRBJ1-4 TRBV7-2 . 14 TGTGCCAGCAGCAGGGGGGGCGAGGGTGAAAAACTGTTTTTT CASSRGGEGEKLFF
many TRBJ2-3 TRBV20-1 TRBD2 15 TGCAGTGGCCCGACTAGCGGGAGGGCTAGAGATACGCAGTATTTT CSGPTSGRARDTQYF
many TRBJ2-3 TRBV29-1 TRBD1 15 TGCAGCGTCCCCGATAGACAGGGACACACAGATACGCAGTATTTT CSVPDRQGHTDTQYF
. TRBJ2-3 TRBV6-1 TRBD2 16 TGTGCCAGCAGTGGACCGGGACTAGCAAGCACAGATACGCAGTATTTT CASSGPGLASTDTQYF
many TRBJ1-1 TRBV6-5 . 14 TGTGCCAGCAGTTACGGGACGGGGAACACTGAAGCTTTCTTT CASSYGTGNTEAFF
many TRBJ1-1 TRBV15 . 15 TGTGCCACCAGCCGGGGCGGCGTTCTGAACACTGAAGCTTTCTTT CATSRGGVLNTEAFF
many TRBJ2-5 TRBV6-2/TRBV6-3 . 15 TGTGCCAGCAGTTACTCAGGCGGTGGAGGTGGGACCCAGTACTTC CASSYSGGGGGTQYF
few TRBJ2-3 TRBV4-3 . 15 TGCGCCAGCAGCCAAGGTACTGGCGTCGCAGATACGCAGTATTTT CASSQGTGVADTQYF
many TRBJ1-2 TRBV28 . 13 TGTGCCATCACGCGACAGAGCCCCTATGGCTACACCTTC CAITRQSPYGYTF
many TRBJ2-2 TRBV3-1 . 13 TGTGCCAGCAGCCAAGAGGTGACCGGGGAGCTGTTTTTT CASSQEVTGELFF